These 17 T cell receptor beta chains were all obtained from the same sample, sequenced in a study of blood T cell repertoires in COVID-19. The assay was immunoSEQ multiplex PCR, and TCRdb's table has in-frame clones only and misses some. This table has under 200,000 clones, 85% to 90% appearing once. The sample consisted of peripheral blood. The receptors come from a man aged 60 to 69 with COVID-19, enrolled during active disease.

The chain has TRBV28 and TRBJ2-5, with 9 bases matching TRBD1. The CDR3 has 15 amino acids. Germline trimming cut 7 bases from V and 5 bases from J; bases unmatched to any gene: 11. CDR1 and CDR2 (germline): MDHEN, SYDVKM. CDR3 amino acids: CASKAPGTGRETQYF. Written as DNA, the CDR3 is TGTGCCAGCAAGGCCCCCGGGACAGGGAGGGAGACCCAGTACTTC. Based on the CDR3 plus reference TRBV28 and TRBJ2-5, the full variable domain is DVKVTQSSRYLVKRTGEKVFLECVQDMDHENMFWYRQDPGLGLRLIYFSYDVKMKEKGDIPEGYSVSREKKERFSLILESASTNQTSMYLCASKAPGTGRETQYFGPGTRLLVL.

CDR3 in DNA: TGCAGCGTTGTGAACAGGGGGCCCACAGATACGCAGTATTTT. Protein product: CSVVNRGPTDTQYF. V usage is TRBV29-1 and J usage is TRBJ2-3; 9 bases map to TRBD1. The trim removed 4 bases at V and 2 bases at J, leaving 4 bases unmatched. Germline lookup yields CDR1 SQVTM and CDR2 ANQGSEA. This CDR3 contains 14 residues.

To note about this clone: Other nucleotide sequences in the sample specify the same CDR3. This rearrangement joins TRBV4-3 to TRBJ1-6, with 8 bases that match TRBD1. The CDR3 length is 14 residues. From germline, CDR1 is LGHNA and CDR2 YSLEER. Trimming took 4 bases from V and 7 from J; bases not matched to a gene: 3. CDR3 protein: CASSPGQGNSPLHF. The CDR3 nucleotides are TGCGCCAGCAGCCCCGGACAGGGAAATTCACCCCTCCACTTT.

The chain carries TRBV5-1 and TRBJ2-1, with TRBD2 matching 13 bases. Per germline, CDR1 SGHRS and CDR2 YFSETQ. This CDR3 comprises 15 residues. The V gene end was trimmed by 2 bases and the J gene end by 7 bases; junction bases not matched to a gene: 3. In DNA form, the CDR3 reads TGCGCCAGCAGCTTTAGACTAGCGGGAGGTAATGAGCAGTTCTTC. Protein sequence: CASSFRLAGGNEQFF.

J is TRBJ2-5 and V is TRBV15; D is perhaps TRBD1 (5 bases). Deletions cut 8 bases from V and 5 bases from J, with 21 bases between. This CDR3 has 15 residues. Germline CDR1 is LNHNV and CDR2 is YYDKDF (reference sequence). Here the CDR3 reads CATARRTGSRETQYF. The CDR3 DNA sequence: TGTGCCACCGCTCGTAGAACAGGAAGCAGGGAGACCCAGTACTTC.

The CDR3 loop is CASSYSSLNTEAFF. In nucleotides, the CDR3 is TGTGCCAGCAGTTACAGTTCCCTGAACACTGAAGCTTTCTTT. The chain joins TRBV27 to TRBJ1-1; the D is unclear. Per the germline V gene, CDR1 is MNHEY and CDR2 is SMNVEV (reference sequence). Trimming took 4 bases from V and 0 from J, leaving 9 bases between them. The CDR3 is made up of 14 amino acids.

The rearrangement joins TRBV4-1 to TRBJ2-7, with 7 bases identical to TRBD2. V shed 1 base, J shed 3 bases, and the junction held 3 bases outside the gene matches. Per germline, CDR1 MGHRA and CDR2 YSYEKL. The CDR3 is 14 residues long. The CDR3 nucleotides read TGCGCCAGCAGCCAAGGGACTAGAGGCTACGAGCAGTACTTC. Residues: CASSQGTRGYEQYF.

The chain joins TRBV7-2 to TRBJ1-5, with a tentative D call TRBD1 (6 bases). V dropped 2 bases and J dropped 0 bases, with 14 bases sitting between them. This CDR3 has 17 residues. Germline-derived CDR1 and CDR2 are SGHTA and FQGNSA. The CDR3, as DNA: TGTGCCAGCAGCTTAATTTGGGACAAAAATAGCAATCAGCCCCAGCATTTT. Its protein is CASSLIWDKNSNQPQHF.

J is TRBJ2-7 and V is TRBV7-9; 13 bases are a match to TRBD2. The V gene's germline CDR1 is SEHNR and CDR2 FQNEAQ (reference sequence). The CDR3 is 14 residues long. V gave up 4 bases and J gave up 10 bases; unmatched junction bases: 7. CDR3 in amino acids: CASSSGLAGELQYF. The CDR3 DNA sequence: TGTGCCAGCAGCTCCGGACTAGCGGGAGAGCTACAGTACTTC.

This clone showed up just once. J is TRBJ1-1 and V is TRBV13; TRBD1 aligns across 9 bases. CDR1 and CDR2 (germline): PRHDT, FYEKMQ (reference sequence). The trim removed 5 bases at V and 0 bases at J, leaving 4 bases unmatched. The CDR3 consists of 15 residues. CDR3 in amino acids: CASSNRDRVNTEAFF. CDR3 nucleotides: TGTGCCAGCAGCAACCGGGACAGGGTGAACACTGAAGCTTTCTTT.

The chain has TRBV4-1 and TRBJ1-1, with D possibly being TRBD1 (5 bases). V lost 3 bases, J lost 4 bases, and 18 bases lay in between. Per the germline V gene, CDR1 is MGHRA and CDR2 is YSYEKL. The CDR3 covers 16 residues. CDR3 in amino acids: CASSQGGGALGTEAFF. CDR3 DNA: TGCGCCAGCAGCCAGGGGGGTGGGGCCCTGGGCACTGAAGCTTTCTTT.

This rearrangement joins TRBV4-1 to TRBJ2-7; possibly TRBD2 for D (5 bases). Trimming shortened V by 6 bases and J by 4 bases, and 16 bases separated the two germline ends. This CDR3 has 14 residues. The V gene's germline CDR1 is MGHRA and CDR2 YSYEKL. The CDR3 DNA sequence: TGCGCCAGCAGACAATCAGCGGCAGAATACGAGCAGTACTTC. It encodes CASRQSAAEYEQYF.

The chain recombines TRBV11-2 with TRBJ1-1; no clear D. Looked up from germline, CDR1 is SGHAT and CDR2 is FQNNGV. The CDR3 is 13 amino acids. The V gene lost 5 bases and the J gene lost 1 base, with 8 bases spanning the gap. The CDR3, as DNA: TGTGCCAGCAGCGGGCAGGCGAACACTGAAGCTTTCTTT. Encoded protein: CASSGQANTEAFF.

The chain is built from TRBV6-6 and TRBJ2-2; TRBD2 matches 8 bases. The germline gives CDR1 MNHNY, CDR2 SVGAGI (reference sequence). The V segment lost 7 bases and the J segment 4 bases; nucleotides outside the gene matches: 5. The CDR3 totals 14 residues. CDR3 sequence reads: CASTFGRATGELFF. CDR3 sequence (DNA): TGTGCCAGCACGTTCGGGAGGGCCACCGGGGAGCTGTTTTTT.

The genes are TRBV5-4 and TRBJ1-6; tentative D call: TRBD1 (6 bases). Trimming left V 3 bases short and J 7 bases short, with 20 bases between. The CDR3 has 17 residues. Germline loops: CDR1 SGHNT, CDR2 YYREEE (reference sequence). CDR3 residues: CASSYSLGQTGNSPLHF. The CDR3 DNA sequence: TGTGCCAGCAGCTACTCCTTGGGACAAACGGGAAATTCACCCCTCCACTTT.

The chain links TRBV5-6 to TRBJ2-7, with TRBD1 matching over 7 bases. V trimming: 4 bases; J trimming: 3 bases; junction bases outside the gene matches: 10. Germline V gives CDR1 SGHDT, CDR2 YYEEEE. This CDR3 has 15 residues. Here the CDR3 DNA reads TGTGCCAGCAGCCAGGGGACAGCGAGCCTCTACGAGCAGTACTTC. This sequence encodes CASSQGTASLYEQYF.

The CDR3 DNA reads TGTGCCAGCAGTTACTCGAGAGCGGCGGGCTATGGCTACACCTTC. Translation: CASSYSRAAGYGYTF. The chain employs TRBV6-5 and TRBJ1-2; D is ambiguous. V lost 0 bases and J 4 bases, leaving 12 bases between the germline ends. The CDR3 extends over 15 amino acids. The V gene's germline CDR1 is MNHEY and CDR2 SVGAGI.